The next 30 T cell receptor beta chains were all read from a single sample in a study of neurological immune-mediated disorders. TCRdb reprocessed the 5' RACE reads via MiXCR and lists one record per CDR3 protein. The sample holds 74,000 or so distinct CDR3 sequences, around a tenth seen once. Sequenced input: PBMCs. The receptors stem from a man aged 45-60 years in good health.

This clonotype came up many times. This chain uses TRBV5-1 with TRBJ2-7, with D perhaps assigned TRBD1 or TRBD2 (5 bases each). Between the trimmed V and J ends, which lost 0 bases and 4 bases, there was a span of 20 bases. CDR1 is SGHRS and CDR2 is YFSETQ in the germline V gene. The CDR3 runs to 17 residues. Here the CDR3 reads CASSLVSGTASVYEQYF. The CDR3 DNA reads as TGCGCCAGCAGCTTGGTCTCAGGGACCGCGTCCGTATACGAGCAGTACTTC.

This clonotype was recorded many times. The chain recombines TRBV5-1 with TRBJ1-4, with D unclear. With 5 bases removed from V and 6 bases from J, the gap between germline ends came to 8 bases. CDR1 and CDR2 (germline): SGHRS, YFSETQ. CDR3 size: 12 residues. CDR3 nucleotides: TGCGCCAGCAGGGGAAACGATGAAAAACTGTTTTTT. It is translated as CASRGNDEKLFF.

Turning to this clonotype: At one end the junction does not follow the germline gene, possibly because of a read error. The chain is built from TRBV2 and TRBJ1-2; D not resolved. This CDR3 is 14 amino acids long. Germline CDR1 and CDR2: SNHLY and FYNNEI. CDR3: CASSPVSSNHGYTF. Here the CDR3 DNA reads TGTGCCAGCAGTCCAGTGTCCTCTAACCATGGCTACACCTTC. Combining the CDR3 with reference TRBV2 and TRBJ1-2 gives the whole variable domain EPEVTQTPSHQVTQMGQEVILRCVPISNHLYFYWYRQILGQKVEFLVSFYNNEISEKSEIFDDQFSVERPDGSNFTLKIRSTKLEDSAMYFCASSPVSSNHGYTFGSGTRLTVV.

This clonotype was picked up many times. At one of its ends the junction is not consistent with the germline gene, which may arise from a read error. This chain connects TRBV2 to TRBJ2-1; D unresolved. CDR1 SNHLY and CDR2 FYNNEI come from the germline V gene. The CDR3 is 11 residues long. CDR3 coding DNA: TGTGCAAGCAGTGAGCACAATGAGCAGTTCTTC. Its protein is CASSEHNEQFF.

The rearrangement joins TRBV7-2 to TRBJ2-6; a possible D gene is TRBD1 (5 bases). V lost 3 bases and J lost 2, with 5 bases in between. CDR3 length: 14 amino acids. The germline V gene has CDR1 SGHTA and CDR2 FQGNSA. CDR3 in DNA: TGTGCCAGCAGCTTCAGGGCTGGGGCCAACGTCCTGACTTTC. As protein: CASSFRAGANVLTF.

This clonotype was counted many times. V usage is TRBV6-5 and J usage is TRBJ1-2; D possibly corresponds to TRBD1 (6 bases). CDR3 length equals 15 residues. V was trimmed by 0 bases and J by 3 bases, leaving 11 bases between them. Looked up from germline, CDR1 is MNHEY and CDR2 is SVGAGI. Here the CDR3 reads CASSYSTTGDYGYTF. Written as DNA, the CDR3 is TGTGCCAGCAGTTACTCCACGACAGGAGACTATGGCTACACCTTC.

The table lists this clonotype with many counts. Written as DNA, the CDR3 is TGCAGTGCTAGTTTTTTGGTGGCGGCTCCCTACGAGCAGTACTTC. It codes for CSASFLVAAPYEQYF. The V and J genes are TRBV20-1 and TRBJ2-7; D gene unclear. The germline V and J ends were trimmed by 3 bases and 2 bases, with 17 bases remaining between them. The germline V gene has CDR1 DFQATT and CDR2 SNEGSKA (reference sequence). The CDR3 is 15 amino acids.

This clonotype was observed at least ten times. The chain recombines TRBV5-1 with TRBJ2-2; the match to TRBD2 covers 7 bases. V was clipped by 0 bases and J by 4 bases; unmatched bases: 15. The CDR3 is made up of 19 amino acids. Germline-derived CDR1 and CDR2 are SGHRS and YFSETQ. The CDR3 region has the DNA TGCGCCAGCAGCTTGGGGTCCCTGACTAGCAGCCGCGGCACCGGGGAGCTGTTTTTT. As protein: CASSLGSLTSSRGTGELFF. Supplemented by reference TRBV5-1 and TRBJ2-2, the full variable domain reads KAGVTQTPRYLIKTRGQQVTLSCSPISGHRSVSWYQQTPGQGLQFLFEYFSETQRNKGNFPGRFSGRQFSNSRSEMNVSTLELGDSALYLCASSLGSLTSSRGTGELFFGEGSRLTVL.

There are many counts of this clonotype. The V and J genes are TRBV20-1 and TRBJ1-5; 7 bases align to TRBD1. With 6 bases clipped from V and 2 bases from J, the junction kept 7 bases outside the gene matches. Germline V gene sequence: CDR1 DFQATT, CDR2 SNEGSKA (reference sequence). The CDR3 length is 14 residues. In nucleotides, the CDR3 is TGCAGTGCAACAGGGGCCATGGGCAATCAGCCCCAGCATTTT. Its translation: CSATGAMGNQPQHF.

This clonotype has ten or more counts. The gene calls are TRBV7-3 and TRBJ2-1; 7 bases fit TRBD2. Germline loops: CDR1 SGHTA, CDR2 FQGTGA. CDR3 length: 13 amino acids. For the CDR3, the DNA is TGTCGCCCCCCGGGAGGCTCCTACAATGAGCAGTTCTTC. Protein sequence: CRPPGGSYNEQFF. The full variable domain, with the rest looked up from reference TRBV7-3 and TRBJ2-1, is GAGVSQTPSNKVTEKGKYVELRCDPISGHTALYWYRQSLGQGPEFLIYFQGTGAADDSGLPNDRFFAVRPEGSVSTLKIQRTERGDSAVYLCRPPGGSYNEQFFGPGTRLTVL.

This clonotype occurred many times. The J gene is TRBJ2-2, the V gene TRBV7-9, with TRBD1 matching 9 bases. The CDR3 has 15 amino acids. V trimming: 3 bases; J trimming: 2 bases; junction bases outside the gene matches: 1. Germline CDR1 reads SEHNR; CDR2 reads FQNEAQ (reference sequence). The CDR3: CASSLGQGNTGELFF. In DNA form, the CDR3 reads TGTGCCAGCAGCTTGGGACAGGGTAACACCGGGGAGCTGTTTTTT.

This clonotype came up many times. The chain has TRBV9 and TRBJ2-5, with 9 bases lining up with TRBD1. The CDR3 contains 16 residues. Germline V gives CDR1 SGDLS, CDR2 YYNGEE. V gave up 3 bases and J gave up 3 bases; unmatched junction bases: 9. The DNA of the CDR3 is TGTGCCAGCAGCGAGAAGGGACAGGGAGGAAAAGAGACCCAGTACTTC. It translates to CASSEKGQGGKETQYF.

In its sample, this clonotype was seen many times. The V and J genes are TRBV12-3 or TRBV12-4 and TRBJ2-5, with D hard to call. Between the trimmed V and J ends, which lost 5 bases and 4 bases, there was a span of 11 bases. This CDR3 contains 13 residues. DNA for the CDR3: TGTGCCAGCAGTCCCCGGACCGGAGAGACCCAGTACTTC. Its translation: CASSPRTGETQYF.

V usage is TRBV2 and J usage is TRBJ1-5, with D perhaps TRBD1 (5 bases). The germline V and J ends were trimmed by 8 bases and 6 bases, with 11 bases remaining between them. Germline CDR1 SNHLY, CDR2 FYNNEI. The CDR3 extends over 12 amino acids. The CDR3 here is CASRGGSQPQHF. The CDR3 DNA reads TGTGCCAGCCGTGGGGGGAGTCAGCCCCAGCATTTT.

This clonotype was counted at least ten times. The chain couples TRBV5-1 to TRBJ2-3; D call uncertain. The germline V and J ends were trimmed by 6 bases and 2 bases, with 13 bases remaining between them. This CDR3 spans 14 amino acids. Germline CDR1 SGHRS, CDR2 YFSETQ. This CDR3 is CASKGVRPTDTQYF. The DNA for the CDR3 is TGCGCCAGCAAAGGTGTGAGACCCACAGATACGCAGTATTTT.

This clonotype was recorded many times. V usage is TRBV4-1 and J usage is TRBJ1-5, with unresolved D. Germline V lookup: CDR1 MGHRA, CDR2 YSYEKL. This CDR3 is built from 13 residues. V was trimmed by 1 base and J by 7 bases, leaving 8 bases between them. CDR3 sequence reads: CASSQVGFQPQHF. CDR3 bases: TGCGCCAGCAGCCAAGTGGGGTTCCAGCCCCAGCATTTT.

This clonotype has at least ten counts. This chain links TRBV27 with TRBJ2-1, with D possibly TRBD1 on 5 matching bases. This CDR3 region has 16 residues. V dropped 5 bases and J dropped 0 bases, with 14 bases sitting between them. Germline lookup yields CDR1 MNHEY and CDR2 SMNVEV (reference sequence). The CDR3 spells CASSLEQASSYNEQFF. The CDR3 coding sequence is TGTGCCAGCAGTCTAGAACAGGCGAGCTCCTACAATGAGCAGTTCTTC.

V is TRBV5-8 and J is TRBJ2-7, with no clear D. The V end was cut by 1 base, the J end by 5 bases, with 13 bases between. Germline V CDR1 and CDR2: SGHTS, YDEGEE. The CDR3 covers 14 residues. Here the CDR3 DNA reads TGTGCCAGCAGCTTGACCCTGGGCTACGACGAGCAGTACTTC. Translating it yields CASSLTLGYDEQYF.

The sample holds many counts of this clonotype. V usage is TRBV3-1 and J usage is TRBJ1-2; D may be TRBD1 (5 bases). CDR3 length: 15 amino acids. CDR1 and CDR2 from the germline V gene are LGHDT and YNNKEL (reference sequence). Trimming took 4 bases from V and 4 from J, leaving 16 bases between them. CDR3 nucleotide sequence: TGTGCCAGCAGCCGCAGCGGGGGGACCGGCTATGGCTACACCTTC. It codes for CASSRSGGTGYGYTF.

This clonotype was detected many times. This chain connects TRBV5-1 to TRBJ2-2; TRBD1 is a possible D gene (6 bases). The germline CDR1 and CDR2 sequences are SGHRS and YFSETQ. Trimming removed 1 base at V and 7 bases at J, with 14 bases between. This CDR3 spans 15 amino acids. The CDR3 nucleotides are TGCGCCAGCAGCTTGCAGGGGAGCGGAAACGGGGAGCTGTTTTTT. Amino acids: CASSLQGSGNGELFF.

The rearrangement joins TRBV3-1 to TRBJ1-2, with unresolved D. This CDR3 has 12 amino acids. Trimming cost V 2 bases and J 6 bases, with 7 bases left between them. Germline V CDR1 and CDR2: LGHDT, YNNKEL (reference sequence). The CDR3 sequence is CASSQLPDGYTF. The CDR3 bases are TGTGCCAGCAGCCAATTGCCAGATGGCTACACCTTC.

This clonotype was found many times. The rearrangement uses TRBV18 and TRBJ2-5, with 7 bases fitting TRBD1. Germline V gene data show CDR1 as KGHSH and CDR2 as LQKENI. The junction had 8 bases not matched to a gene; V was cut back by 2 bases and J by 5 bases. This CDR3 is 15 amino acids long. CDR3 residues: CASSPGSDRVETQYF. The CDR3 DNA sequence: TGTGCCAGCTCACCAGGGAGCGACAGGGTCGAGACCCAGTACTTC.

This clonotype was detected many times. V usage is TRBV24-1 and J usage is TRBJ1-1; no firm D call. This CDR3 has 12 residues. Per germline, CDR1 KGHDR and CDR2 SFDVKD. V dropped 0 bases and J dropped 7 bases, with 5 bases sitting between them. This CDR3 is CATSDLAGEAFF. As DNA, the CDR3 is TGTGCCACCAGTGATTTGGCAGGTGAAGCTTTCTTT.

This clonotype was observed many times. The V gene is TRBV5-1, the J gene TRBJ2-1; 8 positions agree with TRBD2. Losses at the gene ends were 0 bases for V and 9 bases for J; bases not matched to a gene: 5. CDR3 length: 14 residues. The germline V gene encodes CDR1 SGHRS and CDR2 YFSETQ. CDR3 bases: TGCGCCAGCAGCTTGGAGGCGGGGGGTGGTGAGCAGTTCTTC. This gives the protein CASSLEAGGGEQFF.

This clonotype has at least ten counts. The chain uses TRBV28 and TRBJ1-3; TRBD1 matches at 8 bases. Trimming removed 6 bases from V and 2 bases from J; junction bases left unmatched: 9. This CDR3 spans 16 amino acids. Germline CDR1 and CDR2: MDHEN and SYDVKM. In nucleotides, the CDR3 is TGTGCCAGCAGCCCTCGGGACAGGTGGCCTGGAAACACCATATATTTT. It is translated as CASSPRDRWPGNTIYF.

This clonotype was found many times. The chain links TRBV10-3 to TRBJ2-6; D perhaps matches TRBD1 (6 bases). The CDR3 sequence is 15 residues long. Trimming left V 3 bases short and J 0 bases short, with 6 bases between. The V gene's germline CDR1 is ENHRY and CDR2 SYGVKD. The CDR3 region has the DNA TGTGCCATCAGTGACAGGGGCTCTGGGGCCAACGTCCTGACTTTC. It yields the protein CAISDRGSGANVLTF.

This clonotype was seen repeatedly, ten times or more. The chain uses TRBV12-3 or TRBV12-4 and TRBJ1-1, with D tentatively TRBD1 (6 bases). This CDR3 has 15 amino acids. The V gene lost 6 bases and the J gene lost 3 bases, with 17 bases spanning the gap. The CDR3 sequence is CASRKGGGLDTEAFF. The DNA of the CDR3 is TGTGCCAGCAGAAAGGGGGGAGGGTTGGACACTGAAGCTTTCTTT.

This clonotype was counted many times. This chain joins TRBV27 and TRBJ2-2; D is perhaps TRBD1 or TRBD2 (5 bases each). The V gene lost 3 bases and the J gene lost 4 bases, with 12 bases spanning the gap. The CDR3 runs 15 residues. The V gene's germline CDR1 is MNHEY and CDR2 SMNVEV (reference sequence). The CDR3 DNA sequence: TGTGCCAGCAGTTTTATGGGGGTGGGCACCGGGGAGCTGTTTTTT. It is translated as CASSFMGVGTGELFF.

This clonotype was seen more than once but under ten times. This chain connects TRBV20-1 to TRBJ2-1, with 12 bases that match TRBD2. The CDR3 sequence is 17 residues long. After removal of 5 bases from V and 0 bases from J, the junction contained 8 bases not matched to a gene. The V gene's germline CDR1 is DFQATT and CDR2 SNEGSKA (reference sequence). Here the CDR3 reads CSAAGLAGSSSYNEQFF. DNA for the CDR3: TGCAGTGCTGCGGGACTAGCGGGTTCAAGCTCCTACAATGAGCAGTTCTTC.

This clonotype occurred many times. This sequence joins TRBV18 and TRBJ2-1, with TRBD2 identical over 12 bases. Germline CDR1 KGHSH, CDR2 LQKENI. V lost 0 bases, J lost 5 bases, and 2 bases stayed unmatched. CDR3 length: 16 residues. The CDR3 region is CASSPPLAGGNNEQFF. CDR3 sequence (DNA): TGTGCCAGCTCACCACCCCTAGCGGGAGGGAACAATGAGCAGTTCTTC.